The following is a TCR beta chain sequence with its context. What it binds is unknown. The sample is drawn from a study of cytomegalovirus exposure and HLA in healthy donors. General observations from the study: Specificity for CMV antigens was confirmed in vitro for three of the CMV-associated chains. Being indistinguishable, some V segments were excluded, TRBV6-2 and TRBV6-3 among them. A later look showed TCR association rates differing by HLA locus, highest for DRB1 and lowest for HLA-C.

The length of the CDR3 is 13 residues. V was clipped by 2 bases and J by 2 bases, with 9 bases between them. CDR1 is GTSNPN, CDR2 SVGIG, per germline (reference sequence). PCR involved 60 Vbeta and 13 Jbeta primers. In the source study's methods: Counted up in a later analysis, unique TCR beta chains came to about 83 million, with around 10 million shared. Some clones are missing from TCRdb's copy, which holds only in-frame ones; the method was immunoSEQ multiplex PCR. That table gives V, J and clone size, and the DNA gave D and trimming. The data show roughly 110,000 clones, over 70% seen once. The clonotype was recovered from a man between 25 and 39 years old in good health and CMV-seronegative. The chain recombines TRBV30 with TRBJ1-2, with D tentatively TRBD1 (5 bases). Sequencing was carried out using PBMCs. CDR3 bases: TGTGCCTGGAGTACAGGCGTGAACTATGGCTACACCTTC. As protein: CAWSTGVNYGYTF.